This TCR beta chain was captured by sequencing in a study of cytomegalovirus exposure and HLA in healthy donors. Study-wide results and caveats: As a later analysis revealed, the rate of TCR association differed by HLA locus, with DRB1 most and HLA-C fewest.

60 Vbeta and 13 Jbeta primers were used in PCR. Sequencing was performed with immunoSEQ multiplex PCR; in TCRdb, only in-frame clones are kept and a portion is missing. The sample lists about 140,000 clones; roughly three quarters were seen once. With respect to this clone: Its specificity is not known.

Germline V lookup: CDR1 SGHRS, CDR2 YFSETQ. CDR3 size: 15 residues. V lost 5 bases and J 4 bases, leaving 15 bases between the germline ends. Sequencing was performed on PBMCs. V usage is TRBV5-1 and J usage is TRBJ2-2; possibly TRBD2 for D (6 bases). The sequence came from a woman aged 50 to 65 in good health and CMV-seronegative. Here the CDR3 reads CASRRDLFFTGELFF. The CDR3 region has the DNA TGCGCCAGCAGGCGGGACCTCTTCTTCACCGGGGAGCTGTTTTTT. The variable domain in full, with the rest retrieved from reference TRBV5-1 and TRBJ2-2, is KAGVTQTPRYLIKTRGQQVTLSCSPISGHRSVSWYQQTPGQGLQFLFEYFSETQRNKGNFPGRFSGRQFSNSRSEMNVSTLELGDSALYLCASRRDLFFTGELFFGEGSRLTVL.